Each of the 24 T cell receptor beta chains below was sequenced from the same sample in a study of shared clonotypes between healthy human individuals. Some clones are missing from TCRdb's copy, which holds only in-frame ones; the method was immunoSEQ multiplex PCR. The sample has around 1,100,000 clones, approximately 80% seen once; the top ten hold 0.85% to 1%. The source material was memory CD4+ T cells from PBMCs. Documented subset: CD45RA-negative fraction. The origin of the receptors is a man aged 18 to 30 in good health. Some clones in this sample may be carry-over from other donors' samples.

The chain combines TRBV28 with TRBJ2-7, with TRBD2 matching over 8 bases. J gave up 1 base and V 4 bases, and 6 bases lay outside the gene matches. Germline values: CDR1 MDHEN, CDR2 SYDVKM. The length of the CDR3 is 15 residues. The CDR3 DNA follows: TGTGCCAGCAGTTCCCCGGGACTAGAATCCTACGAGCAGTACTTC. Amino acids: CASSSPGLESYEQYF. Full variable domain (missing parts from reference TRBV28 and TRBJ2-7): DVKVTQSSRYLVKRTGEKVFLECVQDMDHENMFWYRQDPGLGLRLIYFSYDVKMKEKGDIPEGYSVSREKKERFSLILESASTNQTSMYLCASSSPGLESYEQYFGPGTRLTVT.

This clone is a singleton in its sample. The chain joins TRBV5-1 to TRBJ2-1; 8 bases line up with TRBD1. Germline CDR1 is SGHRS and CDR2 is YFSETQ. Trimming at V came to 3 bases and at J to 3 bases, leaving 5 bases not matched to a gene. The CDR3 has 15 residues. CDR3 in amino acids: CASSSGQVHYNEQFF. CDR3 DNA: TGCGCCAGCAGCTCGGGACAGGTTCACTACAATGAGCAGTTCTTC.

The CDR3 region has the DNA TGTGCCAGCAGGCGACTAACCCTAAACACAGATACGCAGTATTTT. Protein: CASRRLTLNTDTQYF. The V and J genes are TRBV2 and TRBJ2-3; weak D call: TRBD2 (5 bases). The CDR3 is made up of 15 amino acids. Trimming left V 6 bases short and J 2 bases short, with 15 bases between. Germline CDR1 SNHLY, CDR2 FYNNEI.

The chain carries TRBV19 and TRBJ1-3, with D uncertain. This CDR3 is built from 14 residues. V lost 4 bases and J lost 0, with 7 bases in between. Looked up from germline, CDR1 is LNHDA and CDR2 is SQIVND (reference sequence). The CDR3 DNA reads TGTGCCAGTAGTACATTAAGCTCTGGAAACACCATATATTTT. Translation gives CASSTLSSGNTIYF.

V and J are TRBV5-4 and TRBJ2-1, with 9 bases fitting TRBD2. The CDR3 consists of 16 residues. Looked up from germline, CDR1 is SGHNT and CDR2 is YYREEE (reference sequence). The V segment lost 3 bases and the J segment 3 bases; nucleotides outside the gene matches: 7. Written as DNA, the CDR3 is TGTGCCAGCAGCTCGGCTGGCGGGAGGGTCTACAATGAGCAGTTCTTC. The encoded protein is CASSSAGGRVYNEQFF.

The rearrangement uses TRBV15 and TRBJ1-5, with 8 positions matching TRBD1. J gave up 10 bases and V 0 bases, and 8 bases lay outside the gene matches. The germline V gene encodes CDR1 LNHNV and CDR2 YYDKDF (reference sequence). This CDR3 comprises 15 residues. CDR3 loop: CATSRDPQGARPQHF. The CDR3 nucleotides read TGTGCCACCAGCAGAGATCCCCAGGGGGCCCGACCCCAGCATTTT.

Notes on this clone: With a much larger clone just one base away, this may be a read error. V gene TRBV6-6 combines with J gene TRBJ1-1; D might be TRBD1 (5 bases). This CDR3 contains 13 residues. V lost 6 bases, J lost 1 base, and 9 bases lay in between. The germline gives CDR1 MNHNY, CDR2 SVGAGI (reference sequence). The CDR3, as DNA: TGTGCCAGCAGGGGACGGACGAACACTGAAGCTTTCTTT. Protein: CASRGRTNTEAFF.

This sequence joins TRBV7-3 and TRBJ2-3, with 7 bases that match TRBD1. The CDR3 runs to 15 residues. V lost 5 bases, J lost 2 bases, and 7 bases stayed unmatched. Germline V gene sequence: CDR1 SGHTA, CDR2 FQGTGA. Here the CDR3 reads CASSPGQATTDTQYF. CDR3 nucleotides: TGTGCCAGCAGCCCCGGACAGGCAACCACAGATACGCAGTATTTT.

A note on this clone: A much larger clone differs from this one at a single base, so this may be a read error. The chain carries TRBV29-1 and TRBJ1-1; D is undetermined. The CDR3 consists of 13 residues. The germline CDR1 and CDR2 sequences are SQVTM and ANQGSEA. This CDR3 is CGVDGQLNTEAFF. The CDR3 nucleotides read TGCGGCGTGGACGGGCAATTGAACACTGAAGCTTTCTTT.

This chain joins TRBV6-5 and TRBJ2-7; 8 bases match TRBD1. Unmatched junction bases numbered 11, after V lost 5 bases and J lost 5 bases. This CDR3 has 15 residues. Germline V CDR1 and CDR2: MNHEY, SVGAGI. CDR3 nucleotides: TGTGCCAGCAGTACACCCCTACAGGGGGACGACGAGCAGTACTTC. Translation gives CASSTPLQGDDEQYF.

The chain employs TRBV6-4 and TRBJ2-5; 9 bases fit TRBD2. From germline, CDR1 is MRHNA and CDR2 SNTAGT. The CDR3 totals 15 residues. V was pared by 5 bases and J by 1 base, with 5 bases of the junction left unmatched. The CDR3 region has the DNA TGTGCCAGCAGTCCTAGCGGGACGTCCCAAGAGACCCAGTACTTC. It codes for CASSPSGTSQETQYF.

In its sample, this clone was seen once. The chain recombines TRBV7-2 with TRBJ2-7; D is possibly TRBD1 (5 bases). V was clipped by 4 bases and J by 3 bases, with 10 bases between them. This CDR3 comprises 13 residues. Per germline, CDR1 SGHTA and CDR2 FQGNSA. This CDR3 reads CASSSRQNYEQYF. The CDR3 coding sequence is TGTGCCAGCAGCTCCCGACAGAACTACGAGCAGTACTTC. Full variable domain (missing parts from reference TRBV7-2 and TRBJ2-7): GAGVSQSPSNKVTEKGKDVELRCDPISGHTALYWYRQSLGQGLEFLIYFQGNSAPDKSGLPSDRFSAERTGGSVSTLTIQRTQQEDSAVYLCASSSRQNYEQYFGPGTRLTVT.

The chain employs TRBV29-1 and TRBJ2-1; 7 bases are shared with TRBD2. The CDR3 loop spans 18 amino acids. Germline loops: CDR1 SQVTM, CDR2 ANQGSEA. V trimming: 2 bases; J trimming: 4 bases; junction bases outside the gene matches: 17. The DNA for the CDR3 is TGCAGCGTTGAAACACTAATCCGGGTAGCGGGCCCTTACAATGAGCAGTTCTTC. This encodes CSVETLIRVAGPYNEQFF.

The rearrangement joins TRBV5-1 to TRBJ2-1; D might be TRBD2 (6 bases). Trimming stripped 1 base from V and 0 bases from J, with 11 bases between. Germline V CDR1 and CDR2: SGHRS, YFSETQ. This CDR3 region has 16 residues. CDR3 residues: CASSLTSLGSYNEQFF. The CDR3 bases are TGCGCCAGCAGCTTGACTAGCTTAGGCTCCTACAATGAGCAGTTCTTC. Using reference TRBV5-1 and TRBJ2-1 for the parts outside the CDR3, the full variable domain is KAGVTQTPRYLIKTRGQQVTLSCSPISGHRSVSWYQQTPGQGLQFLFEYFSETQRNKGNFPGRFSGRQFSNSRSEMNVSTLELGDSALYLCASSLTSLGSYNEQFFGPGTRLTVL.

This chain connects TRBV5-1 to TRBJ2-1; TRBD2 agrees at 14 bases. Germline assignment: CDR1 SGHRS and CDR2 YFSETQ. The J segment lost 9 bases and the V segment lost 2 bases, leaving 7 bases of the junction unmatched. CDR3 size: 16 residues. CDR3 amino acids: CASSFVGLAGVSEQFF. CDR3 coding DNA: TGCGCCAGCAGCTTCGTGGGACTAGCGGGAGTGAGTGAGCAGTTCTTC.

The rearrangement links TRBV10-3 to TRBJ2-3; 10 nucleotides match TRBD2. The CDR3 is made up of 17 amino acids. Germline trimming cut 1 base from V and 6 bases from J; bases unmatched to any gene: 10. Germline CDR1 and CDR2: ENHRY and SYGVKD. The CDR3 loop reads CAISEFPTSGMSDTQYF. CDR3 sequence (DNA): TGTGCCATCAGTGAGTTTCCTACTAGCGGGATGTCCGATACGCAGTATTTT.

The rearrangement uses TRBV11-2 and TRBJ2-5, with TRBD2 matching over 12 bases. Germline trimming cut 3 bases from V and 13 bases from J; bases unmatched to any gene: 21. Germline-derived CDR1 and CDR2 are SGHAT and FQNNGV. This CDR3 is built from 18 residues. CDR3 bases: TGTGCCAGCAGCTTCAATTTTCTAGCGGGAGGGGTTCAAGAGACCGGGTACTTC. Translation gives CASSFNFLAGGVQETGYF.

The chain is built from TRBV4-2 and TRBJ2-3, with TRBD2 as a possible D gene (6 bases). This CDR3 is 16 amino acids long. Looked up from germline, CDR1 is LGHNA and CDR2 is YNFKEQ. V gave up 1 base and J gave up 0 bases, with 11 bases separating them. In nucleotides, the CDR3 is TGTGCCAGCAGCCAAGTCGAGGACTATAGCACAGATACGCAGTATTTT. Translating gives CASSQVEDYSTDTQYF.

This clone has a handful of counts. The chain has TRBV5-4 and TRBJ1-3; TRBD1 agrees at 9 bases. V lost 0 bases and J lost 1; bases outside the gene matches: 5. Germline loops: CDR1 SGHNT, CDR2 YYREEE (reference sequence). The length of the CDR3 is 17 residues. DNA of the CDR3: TGTGCCAGCAGCTTGGCCGGGACAGGGAAGTCTGGAAACACCATATATTTT. Amino acid sequence: CASSLAGTGKSGNTIYF.

This clone was seen only once. The gene calls are TRBV7-3 and TRBJ2-3; 8 bases line up with TRBD1. The CDR3 contains 15 residues. Germline CDR1 and CDR2: SGHTA and FQGTGA. V gave up 5 bases and J gave up 2 bases; unmatched junction bases: 6. This CDR3 reads CASSTQQGDTDTQYF. Here the CDR3 DNA reads TGTGCCAGCAGCACCCAACAGGGGGACACAGATACGCAGTATTTT.

The CDR3 is CASKREYTDTGELFF. The CDR3 bases are TGTGCCAGCAAACGGGAGTATACGGACACCGGGGAGCTGTTTTTT. The rearrangement joins TRBV28 to TRBJ2-2; a weak D match, TRBD2 (6 bases). There are 15 residues in the CDR3. V was clipped by 7 bases and J by 3 bases, with 15 bases between them. Per the germline V gene, CDR1 is MDHEN and CDR2 is SYDVKM. The variable domain in full, with the rest retrieved from reference TRBV28 and TRBJ2-2, is DVKVTQSSRYLVKRTGEKVFLECVQDMDHENMFWYRQDPGLGLRLIYFSYDVKMKEKGDIPEGYSVSREKKERFSLILESASTNQTSMYLCASKREYTDTGELFFGEGSRLTVL.

CDR3 amino acids: CASSLGVSGINIQYF. The DNA of the CDR3 is TGCGCCAGCAGCTTGGGGGTTAGCGGGATAAACATTCAGTACTTC. The J gene is TRBJ2-4, the V gene TRBV5-1; 8 positions agree with TRBD2. V shed 0 bases and J 6 bases; nucleotides not matched to a gene: 5. The CDR3 has 15 residues. The germline gives CDR1 SGHRS, CDR2 YFSETQ. Looking up the rest from reference TRBV5-1 and TRBJ2-4 gives the full variable domain: KAGVTQTPRYLIKTRGQQVTLSCSPISGHRSVSWYQQTPGQGLQFLFEYFSETQRNKGNFPGRFSGRQFSNSRSEMNVSTLELGDSALYLCASSLGVSGINIQYFGAGTRLSVL.

The chain employs TRBV28 and TRBJ2-5; D ambiguous. CDR1 MDHEN and CDR2 SYDVKM come from the germline V gene. The CDR3 covers 12 residues. V lost 9 bases and J lost 0, with 8 bases in between. The CDR3 region is CASKVNQETQYF. In DNA form, the CDR3 reads TGTGCCAGTAAAGTCAACCAAGAGACCCAGTACTTC.

The chain employs TRBV5-1 and TRBJ2-7; 8 bases match TRBD1. V was clipped by 3 bases and J by 3 bases; unmatched bases: 8. CDR3 length: 15 residues. Germline assignment: CDR1 SGHRS and CDR2 YFSETQ. As DNA, the CDR3 is TGCGCCAGCAGCTCGAATGGACAGGGTAACTACGAGCAGTACTTC. It codes for CASSSNGQGNYEQYF.